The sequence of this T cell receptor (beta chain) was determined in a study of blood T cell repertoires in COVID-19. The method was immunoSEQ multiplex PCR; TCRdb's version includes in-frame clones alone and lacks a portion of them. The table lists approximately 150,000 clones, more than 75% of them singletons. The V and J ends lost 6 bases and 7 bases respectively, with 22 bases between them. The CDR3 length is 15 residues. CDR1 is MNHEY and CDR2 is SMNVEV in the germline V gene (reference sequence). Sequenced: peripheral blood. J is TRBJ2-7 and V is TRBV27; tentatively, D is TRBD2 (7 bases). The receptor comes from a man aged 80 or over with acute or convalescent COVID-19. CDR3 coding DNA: TGTGCCAGCAGGCCAAGTCGGGGGGCCTGGGAGGAGCAGTACTTC. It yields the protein CASRPSRGAWEEQYF.